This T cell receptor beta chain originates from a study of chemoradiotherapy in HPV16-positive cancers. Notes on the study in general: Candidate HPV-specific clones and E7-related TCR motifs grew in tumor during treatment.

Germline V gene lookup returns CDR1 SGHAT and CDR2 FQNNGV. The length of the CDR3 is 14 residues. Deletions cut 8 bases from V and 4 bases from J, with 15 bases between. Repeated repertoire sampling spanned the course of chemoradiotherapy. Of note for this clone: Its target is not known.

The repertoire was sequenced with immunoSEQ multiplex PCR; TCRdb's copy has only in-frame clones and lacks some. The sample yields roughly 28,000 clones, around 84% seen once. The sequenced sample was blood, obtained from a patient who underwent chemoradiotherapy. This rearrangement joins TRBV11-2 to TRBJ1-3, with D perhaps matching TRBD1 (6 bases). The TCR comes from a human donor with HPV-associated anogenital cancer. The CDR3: CASGKTGLGNTIYF. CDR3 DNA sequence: TGTGCCAGCGGCAAAACAGGGTTAGGAAACACCATATATTTT.